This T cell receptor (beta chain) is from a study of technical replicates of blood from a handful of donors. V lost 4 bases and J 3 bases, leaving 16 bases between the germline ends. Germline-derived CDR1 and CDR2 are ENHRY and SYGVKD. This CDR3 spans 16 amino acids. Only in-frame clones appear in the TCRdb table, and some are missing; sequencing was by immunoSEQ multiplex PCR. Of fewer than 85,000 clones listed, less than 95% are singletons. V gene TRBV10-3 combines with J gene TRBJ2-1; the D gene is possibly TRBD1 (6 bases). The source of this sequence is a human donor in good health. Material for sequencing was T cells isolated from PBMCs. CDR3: CAISGGRGYGYNEQFF. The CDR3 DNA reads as TGTGCCATCAGTGGGGGTAGGGGGTATGGCTACAATGAGCAGTTCTTC.